Below are 27 T cell receptor beta chains sequenced from a single sample in a study of identifying expanded T cells in peripheral blood (dated by TCRdb to about 2019). The method was the immunoSEQ multiplex PCR assay. The table comes from immuneACCESS by way of TCRdb, which keeps in-frame sequences with V and J called. Part of the clones is missing from these tables; in studies checked, under half for an unresolved V gene and the rest for unknown reasons. For this sample there are tens of thousands of clones; over 80% appear just once. Of the sample, 15% to 20% falls within the top ten clones. Sequencing input: blood. These receptors originate from a person aged 18 to 70 in good health.

The V call is TRBV7-6, the J call TRBJ2-2, with a possible D match to TRBD2 (5 bases). Germline V gene sequence: CDR1 SGHVS, CDR2 FNYEAQ. V was cut by 7 bases and J by 0 bases, with 18 bases left in between. This CDR3 spans 17 amino acids. The DNA of the CDR3 is TGTGCCAGCACCCCGGTAGTGGACTTCTCGAACACCGGGGAGCTGTTTTTT. Its protein is CASTPVVDFSNTGELFF.

The genes are TRBV5-8 and TRBJ1-4; D not resolved. CDR3 size: 14 residues. Germline V CDR1 and CDR2: SGHTS, YDEGEE. Trimming removed 0 bases at V and 7 bases at J, with 10 bases between. The CDR3 bases are TGTGCCAGCAGCTTGGGTAGGGAGGCTGAAAAACTGTTTTTT. It codes for CASSLGREAEKLFF.

This clone was seen once. The chain employs TRBV7-2 and TRBJ2-7, with D unresolved. Germline V CDR1 and CDR2: SGHTA, FQGNSA. The CDR3 has 12 residues. Trimming shortened V by 1 base and J by 7 bases, and 8 bases separated the two germline ends. The CDR3 bases are TGTGCCAGCAGCTTAGTAGCCAGGGAGCAGTACTTC. It yields the protein CASSLVAREQYF.

V gene TRBV28 combines with J gene TRBJ2-7; 9 bases match TRBD1. The length of the CDR3 is 14 residues. With 3 bases clipped from V and 5 bases from J, the junction kept 5 bases outside the gene matches. The germline V gene encodes CDR1 MDHEN and CDR2 SYDVKM. This CDR3 reads CASSFPDRGNEQYF. For the CDR3, the DNA is TGTGCCAGCAGTTTCCCGGACAGGGGAAACGAGCAGTACTTC.

The gene calls are TRBV4-3 and TRBJ2-3; maybe TRBD2 (6 bases). V was clipped by 0 bases and J by 4 bases, with 11 bases between them. This CDR3 comprises 15 residues. Looked up from germline, CDR1 is LGHNA and CDR2 is YSLEER. The CDR3 sequence: CASSQDFGGADTQYF. For the CDR3, the DNA is TGCGCCAGCAGCCAAGATTTCGGGGGTGCAGATACGCAGTATTTT.

The chain joins TRBV4-3 to TRBJ2-5; a possible D gene is TRBD2 (6 bases). This CDR3 contains 16 residues. Germline loops: CDR1 LGHNA, CDR2 YSLEER. Trimming stripped 1 base from V and 5 bases from J, with 17 bases between. The CDR3 is CASSQVVGRGMETQYF. In DNA form, the CDR3 reads TGCGCCAGCAGCCAAGTCGTCGGGAGAGGGATGGAGACCCAGTACTTC.

This chain uses TRBV28 with TRBJ1-5; TRBD1 matches 11 bases. Germline V gene data show CDR1 as MDHEN and CDR2 as SYDVKM. The CDR3 runs 14 residues. V lost 5 bases, J lost 5 bases, and 2 bases stayed unmatched. DNA of the CDR3: TGTGCCAGCAGTGTGGGACAGGGGGATCAGCCCCAGCATTTT. Translated, it gives CASSVGQGDQPQHF.

DNA of the CDR3: TGTGCCAGCAGCGTAGAGGCGGGCTATGTCTACAATGAGCAGTTCTTC. Its translation is CASSVEAGYVYNEQFF. The J gene is TRBJ2-1, the V gene TRBV9; TRBD2 might be the D (5 bases). Germline V lookup: CDR1 SGDLS, CDR2 YYNGEE. The germline V and J ends were trimmed by 0 bases and 3 bases, with 13 bases remaining between them. The CDR3 is made up of 16 amino acids.

J is TRBJ2-1 and V is TRBV6-5; no clear D. The CDR3 runs 14 residues. Between the trimmed V and J ends, which lost 2 bases and 7 bases, there was a span of 12 bases. Germline lookup yields CDR1 MNHEY and CDR2 SVGAGI. The CDR3 coding sequence is TGTGCCAGCAGTTACGGTTTCCCGGATAATGAGCAGTTCTTC. Protein product: CASSYGFPDNEQFF.

The J gene is TRBJ2-4, the V gene TRBV7-2; D remains unclear. This CDR3 is built from 17 residues. V was pared by 0 bases and J by 2 bases, with 14 bases between. CDR1 and CDR2 from the germline V gene are SGHTA and FQGNSA. CDR3 DNA: TGTGCCAGCAGCTTAGCCACAGCATGGCCAACCAAAAACATTCAGTACTTC. It yields the protein CASSLATAWPTKNIQYF.

This chain connects TRBV4-2 to TRBJ2-2; 13 bases map to TRBD2. Germline V CDR1 and CDR2: LGHNA, YNFKEQ. The CDR3 runs to 17 residues. Unmatched junction bases numbered 1, after V lost 1 base and J lost 2 bases. CDR3 DNA sequence: TGTGCCAGCAGCCAAGGGGGACTAGCGGGAAACACCGGGGAGCTGTTTTTT. It codes for CASSQGGLAGNTGELFF.

The chain employs TRBV10-3 and TRBJ2-1; TRBD1 matches 8 bases. Unmatched junction bases numbered 11, after V lost 4 bases and J lost 3 bases. The length of the CDR3 is 17 residues. The germline V gene has CDR1 ENHRY and CDR2 SYGVKD. The CDR3 DNA follows: TGTGCCATCAGTGGGGACAGGCCGGATGAAATCTACAATGAGCAGTTCTTC. Protein product: CAISGDRPDEIYNEQFF.

The genes are TRBV7-9 and TRBJ1-2; D uncertain. This CDR3 comprises 14 residues. V lost 1 base and J 2 bases, leaving 8 bases between the germline ends. CDR1 is SEHNR and CDR2 is FQNEAQ in the germline V gene (reference sequence). DNA of the CDR3: TGTGCCAGCAGCTTAGGTGGTGAAAACTATGGCTACACCTTC. Translating it yields CASSLGGENYGYTF.

This clone occurred a few times. The chain is built from TRBV23-1 and TRBJ2-3; D is possibly TRBD1 or TRBD2 (7 bases each). TRBV23-1 belongs to the ORF category, with a function that is uncertain. V was clipped by 3 bases and J by 2 bases, with 21 bases between them. The CDR3 runs 18 residues. The CDR3 DNA is TGCGCCAGCAGTCAGGCGAAGCGGGACAGCCCATTCACAGATACGCAGTATTTT. Its translation: CASSQAKRDSPFTDTQYF.

This clone showed up just once. The genes are TRBV28 and TRBJ2-5, with D possibly called TRBD1 or TRBD2 (6 bases each). The V and J ends lost 3 bases and 4 bases respectively, with 15 bases between them. Germline loops: CDR1 MDHEN, CDR2 SYDVKM. CDR3 size: 15 residues. The CDR3 reads CASSFGGSQGETQYF. DNA for the CDR3: TGTGCCAGCAGTTTCGGGGGTTCACAGGGAGAGACCCAGTACTTC. Variable domain in full (rest from reference TRBV28 and TRBJ2-5): DVKVTQSSRYLVKRTGEKVFLECVQDMDHENMFWYRQDPGLGLRLIYFSYDVKMKEKGDIPEGYSVSREKKERFSLILESASTNQTSMYLCASSFGGSQGETQYFGPGTRLLVL.

The J gene is TRBJ2-1, the V gene TRBV5-1; D unresolved. The CDR3 runs 14 residues. Trimming stripped 0 bases from V and 8 bases from J, with 12 bases between. CDR1 and CDR2 (germline): SGHRS, YFSETQ. The chain's CDR3 is CASSLAVGSYEQFF. DNA of the CDR3: TGCGCCAGCAGCTTGGCTGTAGGGTCGTATGAGCAGTTCTTC.

The rearrangement links TRBV5-6 to TRBJ2-2, with TRBD2 as a possible D gene (7 bases). Trimming stripped 2 bases from V and 5 bases from J, with 13 bases between. Germline loops: CDR1 SGHDT, CDR2 YYEEEE. This CDR3 has 15 amino acids. CDR3 in amino acids: CASSFLQGGTGELFF. The CDR3 nucleotides are TGTGCCAGCAGCTTCCTACAGGGAGGGACCGGGGAGCTGTTTTTT.

The chain couples TRBV29-1 to TRBJ1-1; D call uncertain. The CDR3 extends over 13 amino acids. Germline V gene data show CDR1 as SQVTM and CDR2 as ANQGSEA. V dropped 0 bases and J dropped 5 bases, with 10 bases sitting between them. The CDR3 DNA is TGCAGCGTTGAAGAGACCCGGGAGACTGAAGCTTTCTTT. Amino acids: CSVEETRETEAFF. The variable domain in full, with the rest retrieved from reference TRBV29-1 and TRBJ1-1, is SAVISQKPSRDICQRGTSLTIQCQVDSQVTMMFWYRQQPGQSLTLIATANQGSEATYESGFVIDKFPISRPNLTFSTLTVSNMSPEDSSIYLCSVEETRETEAFFGQGTRLTVV.

In DNA, the CDR3 is TGTGCCAGCAGCTTACAGAAAGCCTACGAGCAGTACTTC. Its protein product is CASSLQKAYEQYF. The chain combines TRBV7-2 with TRBJ2-7; no clear D. CDR1 and CDR2 from the germline V gene are SGHTA and FQGNSA. V lost 2 bases to trimming and J lost 2 bases, with 7 bases between them. CDR3 length equals 13 residues.

The V and J genes are TRBV10-3 and TRBJ2-2; 7 bases line up with TRBD1. J lost 2 bases, V lost 7 bases, and 16 bases had no gene match. Germline assignment: CDR1 ENHRY and CDR2 SYGVKD. The CDR3 is made up of 18 amino acids. The CDR3 protein is CAITGGQDPLPNTGELFF. CDR3 DNA: TGTGCCATCACCGGTGGACAGGACCCTCTTCCAAACACCGGGGAGCTGTTTTTT.

The chain carries TRBV5-1 and TRBJ2-1, with 14 nucleotides matching TRBD2. This CDR3 has 17 residues. Germline CDR1 reads SGHRS; CDR2 reads YFSETQ. With V trimmed by 0 bases and J by 10 bases, 9 bases remained unmatched. In nucleotides, the CDR3 is TGCGCCAGCAGCTTGGATCCGGGACTAGCGGGAGTCCCGGAGCAGTTCTTC. It translates to CASSLDPGLAGVPEQFF.

This clone occurred once. The chain links TRBV21-1 to TRBJ2-1; the listed D gene, TRBD2, was not tested against the DNA. TRBV21-1 is an annotated pseudogene. There are 14 residues in the CDR3. The CDR3 protein is CASSIGNSYNEQFF. In DNA, the CDR3 is TGTGCCAGCAGCATCGGGAATTCCTACAATGAGCAGTTCTTC.

The chain is built from TRBV18 and TRBJ1-5, with 7 bases aligning to TRBD1. V was clipped by 6 bases and J by 1 base; unmatched bases: 6. The germline V gene encodes CDR1 KGHSH and CDR2 LQKENI. The CDR3 spans 15 residues. The CDR3 DNA sequence: TGTGCCAGCTCCCGAACAGGGGACAGCAATCAGCCCCAGCATTTT. Amino acids: CASSRTGDSNQPQHF. The whole variable domain, filled in from reference TRBV18 and TRBJ1-5, reads NAGVMQNPRHLVRRRGQEARLRCSPMKGHSHVYWYRQLPEEGLKFMVYLQKENIIDESGMPKERFSAEFPKEGPSILRIQQVVRGDSAAYFCASSRTGDSNQPQHFGDGTRLSIL.

The V gene is TRBV27, the J gene TRBJ1-2; possibly TRBD1 for D (6 bases). Germline-derived CDR1 and CDR2 are MNHEY and SMNVEV (reference sequence). This CDR3 region has 15 residues. V was cut by 8 bases and J by 5 bases, with 21 bases left in between. The DNA for the CDR3 is TGTGCCAGCGGTGGGGAGGGCCAGGGGAAATATGGCTACACCTTC. It specifies CASGGEGQGKYGYTF.

This chain joins TRBV7-2 and TRBJ2-7, with 9 bases that match TRBD2. V trimming: 7 bases; J trimming: 5 bases; junction bases outside the gene matches: 3. Germline assignment: CDR1 SGHTA and CDR2 FQGNSA. This CDR3 is 12 amino acids long. CDR3 residues: CASTPSGNEQYF. For the CDR3, the DNA is TGTGCCAGCACCCCTAGCGGGAACGAGCAGTACTTC.

The V gene is TRBV30, the J gene TRBJ2-3, with unresolved D. The CDR3 contains 14 residues. The V end was cut by 0 bases, the J end by 2 bases, with 9 bases between. Germline V gives CDR1 GTSNPN, CDR2 SVGIG (reference sequence). The CDR3 reads CAWSVATATDTQYF. CDR3 in DNA: TGTGCCTGGAGTGTAGCTACTGCCACAGATACGCAGTATTTT.

J is TRBJ2-4 and V is TRBV19, with D tentatively TRBD1 (6 bases). Per germline, CDR1 LNHDA and CDR2 SQIVND (reference sequence). The CDR3 sequence is 12 residues long. Between the trimmed V and J ends, which lost 6 bases and 8 bases, there was a span of 11 bases. The CDR3 DNA reads as TGTGCCAGTAGCAGGGGTGGGGACATTCAGTACTTC. Its translation is CASSRGGDIQYF.